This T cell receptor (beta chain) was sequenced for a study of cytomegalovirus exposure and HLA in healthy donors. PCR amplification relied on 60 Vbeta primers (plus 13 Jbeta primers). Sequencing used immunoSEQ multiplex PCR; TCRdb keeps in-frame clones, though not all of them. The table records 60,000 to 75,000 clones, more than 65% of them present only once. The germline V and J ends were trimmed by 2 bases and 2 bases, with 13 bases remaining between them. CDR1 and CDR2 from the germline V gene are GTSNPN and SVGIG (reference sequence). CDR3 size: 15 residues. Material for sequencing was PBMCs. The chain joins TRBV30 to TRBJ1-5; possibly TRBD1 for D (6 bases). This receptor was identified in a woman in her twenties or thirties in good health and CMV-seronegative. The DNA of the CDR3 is TGTGCCTGGAGTCGAGGGGGGGACGGCAATCAGCCCCAGCATTTT. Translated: CAWSRGGDGNQPQHF. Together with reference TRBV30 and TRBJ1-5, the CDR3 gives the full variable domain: SQTIHQWPATLVQPVGSPLSLECTVEGTSNPNLYWYRQAAGRGLQLLFYSVGIGQISSEVPQNLSASRPQDRQFILSSKKLLLSDSGFYLCAWSRGGDGNQPQHFGDGTRLSIL.